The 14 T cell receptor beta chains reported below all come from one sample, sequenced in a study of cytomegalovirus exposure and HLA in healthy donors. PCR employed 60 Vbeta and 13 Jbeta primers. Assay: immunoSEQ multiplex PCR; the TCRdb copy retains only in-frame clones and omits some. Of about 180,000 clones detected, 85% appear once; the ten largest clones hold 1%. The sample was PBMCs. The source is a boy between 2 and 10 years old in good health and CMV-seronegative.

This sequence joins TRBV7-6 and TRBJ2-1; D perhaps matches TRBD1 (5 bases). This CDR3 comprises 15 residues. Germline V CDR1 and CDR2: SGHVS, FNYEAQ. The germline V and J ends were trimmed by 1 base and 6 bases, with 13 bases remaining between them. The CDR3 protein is CASSLVSTGGNEQFF. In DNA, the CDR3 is TGTGCCAGCAGCTTAGTTAGCACAGGCGGCAATGAGCAGTTCTTC.

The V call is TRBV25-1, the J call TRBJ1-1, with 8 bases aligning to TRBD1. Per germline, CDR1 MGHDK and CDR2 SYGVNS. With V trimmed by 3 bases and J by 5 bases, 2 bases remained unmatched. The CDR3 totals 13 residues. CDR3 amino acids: CASSETGVTEAFF. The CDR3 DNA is TGTGCCAGCAGTGAGACAGGGGTAACTGAAGCTTTCTTT.

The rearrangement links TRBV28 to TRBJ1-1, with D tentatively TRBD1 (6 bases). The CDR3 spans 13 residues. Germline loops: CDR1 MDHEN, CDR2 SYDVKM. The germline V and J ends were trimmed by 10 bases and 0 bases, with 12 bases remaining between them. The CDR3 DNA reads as TGTGCCACCGAACAGGGTATGAACACTGAAGCTTTCTTT. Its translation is CATEQGMNTEAFF.

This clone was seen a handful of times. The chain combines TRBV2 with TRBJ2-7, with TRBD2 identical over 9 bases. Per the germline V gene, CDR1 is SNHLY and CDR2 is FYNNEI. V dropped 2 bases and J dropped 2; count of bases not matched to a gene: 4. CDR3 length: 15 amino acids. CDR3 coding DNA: TGTGCCAGCAGTGAATTAGCGGGAGTACCCTACGAGCAGTACTTC. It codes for CASSELAGVPYEQYF. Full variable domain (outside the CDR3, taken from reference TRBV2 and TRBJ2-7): EPEVTQTPSHQVTQMGQEVILRCVPISNHLYFYWYRQILGQKVEFLVSFYNNEISEKSEIFDDQFSVERPDGSNFTLKIRSTKLEDSAMYFCASSELAGVPYEQYFGPGTRLTVT.

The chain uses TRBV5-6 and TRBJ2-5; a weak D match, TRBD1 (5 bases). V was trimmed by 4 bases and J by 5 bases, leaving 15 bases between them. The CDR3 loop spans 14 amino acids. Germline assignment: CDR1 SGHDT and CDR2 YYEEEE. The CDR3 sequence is CASSVLAGRETQYF. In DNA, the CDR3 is TGTGCCAGCAGCGTTCTGGCAGGGCGGGAGACCCAGTACTTC.

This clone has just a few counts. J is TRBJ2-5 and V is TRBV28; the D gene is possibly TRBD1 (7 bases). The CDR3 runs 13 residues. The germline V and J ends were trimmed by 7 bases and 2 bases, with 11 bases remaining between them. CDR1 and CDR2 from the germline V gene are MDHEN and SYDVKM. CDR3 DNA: TGTGCCAGCAACCAGGGGGGACAAGAGACCCAGTACTTC. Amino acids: CASNQGGQETQYF. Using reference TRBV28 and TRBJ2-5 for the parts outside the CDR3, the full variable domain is DVKVTQSSRYLVKRTGEKVFLECVQDMDHENMFWYRQDPGLGLRLIYFSYDVKMKEKGDIPEGYSVSREKKERFSLILESASTNQTSMYLCASNQGGQETQYFGPGTRLLVL.

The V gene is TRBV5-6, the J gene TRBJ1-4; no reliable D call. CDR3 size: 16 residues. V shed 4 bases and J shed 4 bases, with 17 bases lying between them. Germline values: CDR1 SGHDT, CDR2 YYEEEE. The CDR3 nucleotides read TGTGCCAGCAGCCGGGGTCGGCTAGGAGTTAATGAAAAACTGTTTTTT. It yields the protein CASSRGRLGVNEKLFF.

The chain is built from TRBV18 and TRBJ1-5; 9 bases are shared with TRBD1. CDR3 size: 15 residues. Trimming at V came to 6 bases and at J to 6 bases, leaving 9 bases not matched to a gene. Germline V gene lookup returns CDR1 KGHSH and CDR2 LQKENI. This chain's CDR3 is CASSDRGGTSQPQHF. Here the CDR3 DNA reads TGTGCCAGCTCGGACAGGGGAGGTACAAGTCAGCCCCAGCATTTT.

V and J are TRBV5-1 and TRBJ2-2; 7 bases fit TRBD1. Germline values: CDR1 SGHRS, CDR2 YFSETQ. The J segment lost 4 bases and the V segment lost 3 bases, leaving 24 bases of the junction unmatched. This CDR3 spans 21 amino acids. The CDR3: CASSWTGLMRGWGRGTGELFF. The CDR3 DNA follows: TGCGCCAGCAGCTGGACAGGCTTAATGCGTGGTTGGGGGCGCGGCACCGGGGAGCTGTTTTTT. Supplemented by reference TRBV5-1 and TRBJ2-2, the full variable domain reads KAGVTQTPRYLIKTRGQQVTLSCSPISGHRSVSWYQQTPGQGLQFLFEYFSETQRNKGNFPGRFSGRQFSNSRSEMNVSTLELGDSALYLCASSWTGLMRGWGRGTGELFFGEGSRLTVL.

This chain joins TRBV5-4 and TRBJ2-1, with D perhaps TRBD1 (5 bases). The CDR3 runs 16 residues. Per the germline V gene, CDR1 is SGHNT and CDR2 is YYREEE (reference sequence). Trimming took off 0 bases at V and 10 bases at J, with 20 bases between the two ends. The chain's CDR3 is CASSLGGETGLMEQFF. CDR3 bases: TGTGCCAGCAGCTTGGGGGGCGAGACTGGCCTTATGGAGCAGTTCTTC.

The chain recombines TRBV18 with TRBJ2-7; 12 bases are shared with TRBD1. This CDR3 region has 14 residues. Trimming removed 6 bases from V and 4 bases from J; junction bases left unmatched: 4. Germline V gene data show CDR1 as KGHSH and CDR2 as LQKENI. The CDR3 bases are TGTGCCAGCTCCCCGGGACAGGGGGCTTACGAGCAGTACTTC. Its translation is CASSPGQGAYEQYF.

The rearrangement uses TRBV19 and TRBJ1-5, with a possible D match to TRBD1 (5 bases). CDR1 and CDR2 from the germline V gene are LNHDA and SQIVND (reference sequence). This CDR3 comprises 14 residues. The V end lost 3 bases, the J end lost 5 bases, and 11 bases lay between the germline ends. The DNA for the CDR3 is TGTGCCAGTAGTATGGGGGAGGGACATCAGCCCCAGCATTTT. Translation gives CASSMGEGHQPQHF.

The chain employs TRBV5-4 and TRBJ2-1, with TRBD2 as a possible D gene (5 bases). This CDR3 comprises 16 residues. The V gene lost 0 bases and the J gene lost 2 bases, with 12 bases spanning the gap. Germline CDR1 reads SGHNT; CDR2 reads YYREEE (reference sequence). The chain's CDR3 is CASSLEVTGAYNEQFF. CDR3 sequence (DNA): TGTGCCAGCAGCTTGGAGGTTACCGGGGCCTACAATGAGCAGTTCTTC.

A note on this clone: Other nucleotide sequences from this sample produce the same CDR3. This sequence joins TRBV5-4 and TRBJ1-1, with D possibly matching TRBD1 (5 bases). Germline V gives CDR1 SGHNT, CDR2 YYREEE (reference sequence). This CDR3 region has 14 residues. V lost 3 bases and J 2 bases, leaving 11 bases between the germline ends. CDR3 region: CASSSLTENTEAFF. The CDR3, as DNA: TGTGCCAGCAGCTCCCTGACAGAAAACACTGAAGCTTTCTTT.